Reported below is one T cell receptor beta chain. TCRdb analysed the RT-PCR reads with MiXCR anew, one entry per CDR3 protein. The table shows about 680,000 distinct CDR3 sequences, with 14% occurring only once. The CDR3 extends over 17 amino acids. The V gene end was trimmed by 6 bases and the J gene end by 2 bases; junction bases not matched to a gene: 13. CDR1 is SGHRS, CDR2 YFSETQ, per germline. The receptor's source is a female donor in good health, serving as a healthy control. This chain uses TRBV5-1 with TRBJ2-1; TRBD2 matches 8 bases. Input material: memory CD4+ T cells from blood. CDR3 in amino acids: CASIGGGQLAAYNEQFF. CDR3 coding DNA: TGCGCCAGCATAGGTGGTGGTCAACTAGCGGCCTACAATGAGCAGTTCTTC.